The TCR beta chain under discussion was sequenced for a study of T-cell reconstitution after alpha-beta-depleted transplantation in children. A library of TCRbeta sequences, prepared with unique molecular identifiers, was generated. TCRdb ran MiXCR on the PCR reads and lists one entry per CDR3 protein. The sample lists 800,000 to 1,000,000 distinct CDR3 sequences; roughly 29% were seen once. J gave up 0 bases and V 0 bases, and 4 bases lay outside the gene matches. The CDR3 extends over 17 amino acids. The germline CDR1 and CDR2 sequences are LGHDT and YNNKEL (reference sequence). A few counts support this clonotype. Its antigen remains unknown. Study conclusions and caveats: Hyperexpanded clones declined; after one year, newly produced T cells mostly supplied diversity. Diversity of TCRbeta at day 60 was high in some patients, arising from surviving recipient T cells and thymic progenitors. By about two months after transplant, alpha-beta T cells reportedly arose from several hundred graft clones that had expanded.

This material consisted of PBMCs, mostly from graft donor cells, taken 360 days after TCRalphabeta/CD19-depleted stem cell transplant. The rearrangement links TRBV3-1 to TRBJ2-1, with 8 bases that match TRBD2. This sequence was found in a boy under two years old who had a stem cell transplant for SCID, so the T cells may come from the graft donor. The CDR3 region has the DNA TGTGCCAGCAGCCAAGATCCGGGGGGGCTCTCCTACAATGAGCAGTTCTTC. Its protein is CASSQDPGGLSYNEQFF.